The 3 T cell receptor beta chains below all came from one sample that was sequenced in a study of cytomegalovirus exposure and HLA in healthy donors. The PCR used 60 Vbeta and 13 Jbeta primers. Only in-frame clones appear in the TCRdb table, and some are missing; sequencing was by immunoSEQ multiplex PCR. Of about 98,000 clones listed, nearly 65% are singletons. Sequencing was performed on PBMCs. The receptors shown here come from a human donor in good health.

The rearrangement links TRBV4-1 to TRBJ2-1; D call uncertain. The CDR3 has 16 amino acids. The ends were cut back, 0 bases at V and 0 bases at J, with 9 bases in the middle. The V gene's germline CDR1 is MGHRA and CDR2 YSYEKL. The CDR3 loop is CASSQESPFSYNEQFF. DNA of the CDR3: TGCGCCAGCAGCCAAGAATCCCCGTTCTCCTACAATGAGCAGTTCTTC.

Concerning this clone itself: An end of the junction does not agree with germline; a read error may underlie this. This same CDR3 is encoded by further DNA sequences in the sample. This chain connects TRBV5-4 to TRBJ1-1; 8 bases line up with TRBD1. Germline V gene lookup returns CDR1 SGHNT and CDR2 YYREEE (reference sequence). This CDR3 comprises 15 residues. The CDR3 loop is CASSFPGGWNTEAFF. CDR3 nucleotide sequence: TGTGCCAGTAGCTTCCCAGGGGGCTGGAACACTGAAGCTTTCTTT.

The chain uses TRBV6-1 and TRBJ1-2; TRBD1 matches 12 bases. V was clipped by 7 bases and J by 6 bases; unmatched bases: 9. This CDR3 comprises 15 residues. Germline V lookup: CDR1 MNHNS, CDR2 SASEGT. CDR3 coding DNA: TGTGCCAGCACCGGGACAGGGGGCGGCGAAAATGGCTACACCTTC. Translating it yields CASTGTGGGENGYTF.